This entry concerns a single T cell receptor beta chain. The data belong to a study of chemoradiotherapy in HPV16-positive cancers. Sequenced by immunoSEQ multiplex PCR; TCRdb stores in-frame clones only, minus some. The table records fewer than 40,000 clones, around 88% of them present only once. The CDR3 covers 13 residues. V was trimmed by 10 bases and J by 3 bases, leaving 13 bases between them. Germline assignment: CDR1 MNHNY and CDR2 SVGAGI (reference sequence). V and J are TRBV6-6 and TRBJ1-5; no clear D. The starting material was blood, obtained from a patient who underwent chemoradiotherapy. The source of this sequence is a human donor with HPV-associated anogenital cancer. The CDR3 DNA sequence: TGTGCCACCGATGGGGATGTCAATCAGCCCCAGCATTTT. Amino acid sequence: CATDGDVNQPQHF.